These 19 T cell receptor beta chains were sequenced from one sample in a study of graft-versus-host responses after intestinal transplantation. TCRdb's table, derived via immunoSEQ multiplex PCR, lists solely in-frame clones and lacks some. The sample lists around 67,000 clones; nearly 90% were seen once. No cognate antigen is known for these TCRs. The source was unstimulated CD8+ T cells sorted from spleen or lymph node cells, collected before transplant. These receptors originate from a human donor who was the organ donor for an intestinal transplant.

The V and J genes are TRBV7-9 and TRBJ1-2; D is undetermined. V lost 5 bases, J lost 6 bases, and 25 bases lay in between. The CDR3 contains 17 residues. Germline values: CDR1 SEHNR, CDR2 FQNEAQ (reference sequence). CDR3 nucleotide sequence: TGTGCCAGCAGCCCTTCCGCGGGCAGGTGGGCCGTGGATGGCTACACCTTC. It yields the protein CASSPSAGRWAVDGYTF.

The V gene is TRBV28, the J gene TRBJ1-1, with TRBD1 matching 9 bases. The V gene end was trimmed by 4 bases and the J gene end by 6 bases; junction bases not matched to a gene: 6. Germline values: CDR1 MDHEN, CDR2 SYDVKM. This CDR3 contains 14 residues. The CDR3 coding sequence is TGTGCCAGCAGTTCGTGGACAGGGGCTTCTGAAGCTTTCTTT. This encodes CASSSWTGASEAFF.

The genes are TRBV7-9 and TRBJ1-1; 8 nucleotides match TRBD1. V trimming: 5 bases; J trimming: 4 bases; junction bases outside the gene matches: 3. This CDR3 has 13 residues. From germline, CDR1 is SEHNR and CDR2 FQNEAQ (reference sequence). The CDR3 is CASSPGQGTEAFF. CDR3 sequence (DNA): TGTGCCAGCAGCCCAGGACAGGGCACTGAAGCTTTCTTT.

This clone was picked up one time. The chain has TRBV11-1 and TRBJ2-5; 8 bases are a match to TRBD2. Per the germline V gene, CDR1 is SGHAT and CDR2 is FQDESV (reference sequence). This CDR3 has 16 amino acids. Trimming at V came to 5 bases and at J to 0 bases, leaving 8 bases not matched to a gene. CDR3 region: CASSAFSGGYQETQYF. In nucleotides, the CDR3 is TGTGCCAGCAGCGCCTTTTCGGGGGGGTACCAAGAGACCCAGTACTTC.

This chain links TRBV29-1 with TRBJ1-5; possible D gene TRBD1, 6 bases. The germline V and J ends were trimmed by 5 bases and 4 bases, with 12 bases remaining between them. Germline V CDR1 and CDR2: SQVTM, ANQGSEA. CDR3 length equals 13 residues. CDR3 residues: CSVLQGLNQPQHF. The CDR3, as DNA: TGCAGCGTTCTGCAGGGGTTGAATCAGCCCCAGCATTTT. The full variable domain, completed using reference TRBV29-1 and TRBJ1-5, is SAVISQKPSRDICQRGTSLTIQCQVDSQVTMMFWYRQQPGQSLTLIATANQGSEATYESGFVIDKFPISRPNLTFSTLTVSNMSPEDSSIYLCSVLQGLNQPQHFGDGTRLSIL.

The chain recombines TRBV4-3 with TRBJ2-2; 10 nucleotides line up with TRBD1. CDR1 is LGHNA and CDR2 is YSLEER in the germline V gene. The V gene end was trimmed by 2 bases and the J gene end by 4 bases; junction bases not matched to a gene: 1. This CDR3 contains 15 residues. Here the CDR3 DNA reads TGCGCCAGCAGCCAACGGGACAGGGGCACCGGGGAGCTGTTTTTT. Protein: CASSQRDRGTGELFF.

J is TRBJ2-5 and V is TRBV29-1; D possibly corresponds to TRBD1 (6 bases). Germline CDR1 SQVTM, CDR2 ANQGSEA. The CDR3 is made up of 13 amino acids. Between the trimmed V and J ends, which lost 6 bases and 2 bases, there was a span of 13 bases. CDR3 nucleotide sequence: TGCAGCGTAGAACACGGACAGCAAGAGACCCAGTACTTC. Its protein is CSVEHGQQETQYF.

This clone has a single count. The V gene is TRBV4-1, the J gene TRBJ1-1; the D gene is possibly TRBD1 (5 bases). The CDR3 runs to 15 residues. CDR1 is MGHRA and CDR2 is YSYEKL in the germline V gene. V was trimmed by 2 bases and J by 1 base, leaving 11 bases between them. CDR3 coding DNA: TGCGCCAGCAGCCAAAAGGGAGGGGAGAACACTGAAGCTTTCTTT. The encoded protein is CASSQKGGENTEAFF.

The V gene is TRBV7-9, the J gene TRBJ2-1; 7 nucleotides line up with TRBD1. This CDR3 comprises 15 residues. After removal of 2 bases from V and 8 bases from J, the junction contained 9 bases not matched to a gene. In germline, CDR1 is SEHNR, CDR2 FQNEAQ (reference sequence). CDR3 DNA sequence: TGTGCCAGCAGCTTATTCGGACAGGCCGGCGATGAGCAGTTCTTC. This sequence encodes CASSLFGQAGDEQFF.

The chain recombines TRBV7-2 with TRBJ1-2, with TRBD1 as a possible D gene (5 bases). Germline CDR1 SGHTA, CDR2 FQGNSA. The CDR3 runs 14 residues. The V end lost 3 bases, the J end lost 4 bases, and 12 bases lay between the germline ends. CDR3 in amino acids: CASSLGGAFYGYTF. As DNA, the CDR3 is TGTGCCAGCAGCTTGGGTGGGGCCTTCTATGGCTACACCTTC.

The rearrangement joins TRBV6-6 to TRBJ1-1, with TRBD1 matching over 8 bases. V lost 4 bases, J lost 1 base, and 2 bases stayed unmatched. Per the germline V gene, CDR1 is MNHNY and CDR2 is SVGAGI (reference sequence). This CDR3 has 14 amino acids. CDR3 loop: CASSSDRANTEAFF. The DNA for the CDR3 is TGTGCCAGCAGTTCGGACAGGGCGAACACTGAAGCTTTCTTT.

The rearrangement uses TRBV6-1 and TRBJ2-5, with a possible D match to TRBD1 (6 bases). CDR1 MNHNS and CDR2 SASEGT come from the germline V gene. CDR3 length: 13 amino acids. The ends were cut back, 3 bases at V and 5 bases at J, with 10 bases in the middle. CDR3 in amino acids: CASSENRDETQYF. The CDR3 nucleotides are TGTGCCAGCAGTGAGAACAGGGACGAGACCCAGTACTTC.

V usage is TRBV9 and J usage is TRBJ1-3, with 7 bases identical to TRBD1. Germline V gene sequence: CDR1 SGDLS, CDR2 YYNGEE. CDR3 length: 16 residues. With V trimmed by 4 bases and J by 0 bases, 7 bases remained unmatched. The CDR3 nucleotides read TGTGCCAGCAGCCCCTCATGGGACAGCTCTGGAAACACCATATATTTT. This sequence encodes CASSPSWDSSGNTIYF.

The CDR3 region is CASSFTGGSRQPQHF. The CDR3 DNA is TGTGCCAGCAGCTTTACAGGGGGCTCGAGGCAGCCCCAGCATTTT. The chain employs TRBV5-6 and TRBJ1-5; the match to TRBD1 covers 9 bases. J was trimmed by 7 bases and V by 2 bases; bases with no gene match: 7. Germline values: CDR1 SGHDT, CDR2 YYEEEE. The CDR3 is made up of 15 amino acids.

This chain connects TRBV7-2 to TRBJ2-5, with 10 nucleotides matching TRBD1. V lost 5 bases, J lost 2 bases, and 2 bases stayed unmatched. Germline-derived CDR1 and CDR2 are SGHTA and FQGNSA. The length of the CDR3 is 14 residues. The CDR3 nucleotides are TGTGCCAGCAGCCTGGACAGGGGGCAAGAGACCCAGTACTTC. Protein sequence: CASSLDRGQETQYF. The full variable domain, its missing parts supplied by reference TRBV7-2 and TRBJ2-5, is GAGVSQSPSNKVTEKGKDVELRCDPISGHTALYWYRQSLGQGLEFLIYFQGNSAPDKSGLPSDRFSAERTGGSVSTLTIQRTQQEDSAVYLCASSLDRGQETQYFGPGTRLLVL.

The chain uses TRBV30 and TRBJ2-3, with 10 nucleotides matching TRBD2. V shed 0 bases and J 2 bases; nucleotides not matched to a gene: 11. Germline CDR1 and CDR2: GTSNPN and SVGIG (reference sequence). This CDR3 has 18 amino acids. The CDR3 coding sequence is TGTGCCTGGAGTGTAAGTCTAGCGGGGGAGGGTACCACAGATACGCAGTATTTT. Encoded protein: CAWSVSLAGEGTTDTQYF.

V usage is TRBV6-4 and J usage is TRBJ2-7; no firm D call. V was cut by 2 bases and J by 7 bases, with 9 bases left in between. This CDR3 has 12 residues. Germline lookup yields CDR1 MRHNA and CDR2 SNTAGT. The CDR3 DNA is TGTGCCAGCAGTGACCCCGCCGGGGAGCAGTACGTC. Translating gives CASSDPAGEQYV.

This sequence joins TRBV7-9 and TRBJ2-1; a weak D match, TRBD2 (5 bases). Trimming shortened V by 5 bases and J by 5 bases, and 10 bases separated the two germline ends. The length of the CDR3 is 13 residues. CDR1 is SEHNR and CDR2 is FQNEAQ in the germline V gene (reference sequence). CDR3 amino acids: CASSSGLHNEQFF. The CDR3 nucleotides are TGTGCCAGCAGCAGTGGACTGCACAATGAGCAGTTCTTC.

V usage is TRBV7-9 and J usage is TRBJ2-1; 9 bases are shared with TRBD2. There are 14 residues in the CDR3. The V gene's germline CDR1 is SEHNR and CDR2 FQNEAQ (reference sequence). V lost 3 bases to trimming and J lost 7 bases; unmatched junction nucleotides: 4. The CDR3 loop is CASSFTAGGNEQFF. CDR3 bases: TGTGCCAGCAGCTTTACGGCGGGGGGGAATGAGCAGTTCTTC.